The next 6 T cell receptor beta chains were all read from a single sample in a study of blood T cell repertoires in COVID-19. Repertoires were generated with immunoSEQ multiplex PCR, while TCRdb's copy carries only in-frame clones and drops some. The table includes around 170,000 clones, roughly 85% detected once. The specimen was peripheral blood. These receptors were collected from a man aged 50 to 59 with active or convalescent COVID-19.

The V gene is TRBV30, the J gene TRBJ2-3, with D uncertain. Trimming removed 1 base from V and 3 bases from J, with 14 bases in between. This CDR3 contains 15 residues. Germline assignment: CDR1 GTSNPN and CDR2 SVGIG (reference sequence). DNA for the CDR3: TGTGCCTGGAGTGGCAGTTATGCTTCGACAGATACGCAGTATTTT. Translation: CAWSGSYASTDTQYF.

The chain joins TRBV10-3 to TRBJ2-7; 13 bases are a match to TRBD2. V was clipped by 8 bases and J by 6 bases; unmatched bases: 4. CDR1 is ENHRY and CDR2 is SYGVKD in the germline V gene. This CDR3 has 13 amino acids. DNA of the CDR3: TGTGCCATCCGGACTAGCGGGGGCTCCGAGCAGTACTTC. It specifies CAIRTSGGSEQYF.

Here the CDR3 reads CASSTTTVENTEAFF. As DNA, the CDR3 is TGTGCCAGCAGTACTACGACAGTGGAGAACACTGAAGCTTTCTTT. The V gene is TRBV28, the J gene TRBJ1-1, with D maybe TRBD1 (5 bases). Trimming removed 5 bases from V and 1 base from J, with 14 bases in between. The CDR3 length is 15 residues. Germline V CDR1 and CDR2: MDHEN, SYDVKM.

This chain joins TRBV7-6 and TRBJ2-2, with 8 positions matching TRBD1. V shed 5 bases, J shed 6 bases, and the junction held 8 bases outside the gene matches. This CDR3 is built from 15 residues. Germline assignment: CDR1 SGHVS and CDR2 FNYEAQ. In nucleotides, the CDR3 is TGTGCCAGCAGCCCCGGACAGGGAGTAGCCGGGGAGCTGTTTTTT. It encodes CASSPGQGVAGELFF. Using reference TRBV7-6 and TRBJ2-2 for the parts outside the CDR3, the full variable domain is GAGVSQSPRYKVTKRGQDVALRCDPISGHVSLYWYRQALGQGPEFLTYFNYEAQQDKSGLPNDRFSAERPEGSISTLTIQRTEQRDSAMYRCASSPGQGVAGELFFGEGSRLTVL.

This clone has just a few counts. This chain links TRBV7-3 with TRBJ2-3; TRBD2 is a possible D gene (6 bases). The CDR3 sequence is 15 residues long. Trimming pared 5 bases from V and 0 bases from J, leaving 12 bases between. In germline, CDR1 is SGHTA, CDR2 FQGTGA. In nucleotides, the CDR3 is TGTGCCAGCAGCACCTCTAGCGTTAGCACAGATACGCAGTATTTT. Protein sequence: CASSTSSVSTDTQYF.

The gene calls are TRBV7-2 and TRBJ2-2; TRBD2 matches at 11 bases. The length of the CDR3 is 16 residues. V shed 5 bases, J shed 3 bases, and the junction held 5 bases outside the gene matches. The germline V gene encodes CDR1 SGHTA and CDR2 FQGNSA. This CDR3 is CASSEGTSGYTGELFF. Written as DNA, the CDR3 is TGTGCCAGCAGCGAGGGGACTAGCGGTTACACCGGGGAGCTGTTTTTT.